This entry describes one T cell receptor (beta chain). The sample holds many counts of this clonotype. Its antigen specificity is not known. One base away there is no much larger clone; base qualities are not given. According to the germline V gene, CDR1 reads MDHEN and CDR2 reads SYDVKM. Including the terminal cysteine and phenylalanine, the CDR3 comprises 14 residues. Only CDR3 DNA is held: 42 bases, read in frame from base 1. At the junction V is shortened by 5 bases and J by 4 bases, with 12 bases in between. This sample was included in a study of T cells in Graves' hyperthyroidism and ophthalmopathy (dated by TCRdb to between 2019 and 2020). Context from the whole study: Peripheral blood was sampled at the time of initial diagnosis, prior to any treatment. Prospective prediction of ophthalmopathy was tested in an independent validation cohort of 18 to 20 hyperthyroidism patients and 15 to 17 patients who later progressed to ophthalmopathy. To identify distinguishing TCR V-J signatures, a discovery cohort of around 100 patients was used, comprising 43 with Graves' ophthalmopathy and some 60 with stable Graves' hyperthyroidism. The paper describes TCR Vbeta CDR3 sequencing of 120 to 150 peripheral blood samples, made up of 43 ophthalmopathy patients, 70 to 75 hyperthyroidism patients and 17 progressor patients. Following sampling, methimazole starting at 30 mg daily was given to hyperthyroidism patients, and high-dose intravenous methylprednisolone was given to ophthalmopathy patients. In about 6 Graves' hyperthyroidism patients, the study also compared T-cell repertoires from thyroid tissue with T-cell repertoires from blood. For training and testing, the 100 or so patients in the discovery cohort were randomly divided in a 7:3 ratio.

The study at large found these results: No statistical method was used to fix the sample size in advance, and group allocation was not hidden from the investigators. Blood samples also contained most of the expanded thyroid clonotypes (frequency above 0.001), which suggests that blood repertoires may reflect thyroid immune responses. In validation, the model predicted progression to ophthalmopathy a median of roughly 6.1 months before onset, with approximately 70% sensitivity and roughly 77% specificity. In cross-validation, a model built on a 13 V-J signature told ophthalmopathy apart from stable hyperthyroidism with 87.88% sensitivity and approximately 81% specificity, and in testing the same model reached 80%/75%.

Amplification of TCR beta CDR3 regions was carried out from RNA transcripts. A first-round RT-PCR of the TCR CDR3 used the HTBI primer set with the Qiagen OneStep RT-PCR kit. The libraries were constructed in a second round of multiplex PCR and then size-selected and purified. Libraries were sequenced paired-end with 100 bp reads on an Illumina HiSeq2000. On the authors' methods: Raw data were processed with SOAPnuke, discarding reads with adapters, uncalled bases, mean Phred below 15, or no exact constant-primer or identifier match. COPE v1.2.5 was used to merge high-quality paired reads, and clonotypes were defined as unique nucleotide sequences. MiTCR v1.1 was used to align the clonotypes against IMGT TRBV, TRBD and TRBJ reference segments. Only V-J combinations with frequency above 0.0001, covering about 99% of repertoires, were analysed. A TCS score was defined as the ratio of F50 (clonal expansion) to E x V (chaos), with BLOSUM62-based TCRdist applied between CDR3 peptides within each V-J. Welch's t-statistics and random forest reduced fewer than 600 V-J features to fewer than 15, which were used in a naive Bayes classifier (R e1071). In TCRdb, the public reads were trimmed at Q25 with fastp and aligned with MiXCR, with productive beta chains retained. Rows merge per CDR3 protein into single entries with the most common DNA and genes. None of the V and J calls come from the authors' own analysis; TCRdb made them. In all, the sample holds around 440,000 distinct CDR3 sequences, and about a sixth of those were seen once. Around 14% of the sample is held by the ten biggest clonotypes.

Stable Graves' hyperthyroidism was defined as the absence of progression to ophthalmopathy over 18 months of follow-up. Hyperthyroidism patients were newly diagnosed, with disease duration under 2 months, and aged 18 to 65 years. Any patient with an uncontrolled infection, another autoimmune disease, pregnancy or lactation was excluded. Diagnoses were established on the basis of clinical symptoms, serum thyroxine and TRAb, thyroid ultrasound, and orbital computed tomography. PBMCs were separated from under 12 ml of fresh peripheral blood using Ficoll-Paque density gradient centrifugation. Total RNA was extracted with Trizol reagent, and quality was checked on an Agilent 2100 Bioanalyzer.

The receptor's source is a woman aged 18-29 years with Graves' hyperthyroidism. The chain is assembled from TRBV28 and TRBJ1-3, with the D segment identity uncertain. The specimen sequenced was blood. CDR3 region: CASSLVPPGNTIYF. The DNA sequence is given as TGTGCCAGCAGTCTAGTGCCTCCGGGAAACACCATATATTTT.